The clone carrying this T cell receptor (beta chain) was detected a few times. Trimming cost V 3 bases and J 2 bases, with 17 bases left between them. The germline gives CDR1 MGHRA, CDR2 YSYEKL. The CDR3 covers 16 residues. Under the authors' procedure: Estimated nucleated cell counts came from reference gene primer amplification. The method was immunoSEQ multiplex PCR; TCRdb's version includes in-frame clones alone and lacks a portion of them. The DNA gave D and trimming, while V, J and clone size come from that table. The sample has a few hundred thousand clones; less than 90% are singletons. The entry originates in a study of blood T cell repertoires in COVID-19. Looking at the study overall: COVID-19 samples collected from the United States, Italy and Spain covered acute and convalescent phases.

The source material was peripheral blood. The TCR comes from a woman aged 55-69 years with COVID-19, enrolled during active disease. The V and J genes are TRBV4-1 and TRBJ2-7, with D maybe TRBD2 (6 bases). The CDR3 region has the DNA TGCGCCAGCAGCCATCCCCGGGAGCCGGGGGCCTACGAGCAGTACTTC. Translated: CASSHPREPGAYEQYF.